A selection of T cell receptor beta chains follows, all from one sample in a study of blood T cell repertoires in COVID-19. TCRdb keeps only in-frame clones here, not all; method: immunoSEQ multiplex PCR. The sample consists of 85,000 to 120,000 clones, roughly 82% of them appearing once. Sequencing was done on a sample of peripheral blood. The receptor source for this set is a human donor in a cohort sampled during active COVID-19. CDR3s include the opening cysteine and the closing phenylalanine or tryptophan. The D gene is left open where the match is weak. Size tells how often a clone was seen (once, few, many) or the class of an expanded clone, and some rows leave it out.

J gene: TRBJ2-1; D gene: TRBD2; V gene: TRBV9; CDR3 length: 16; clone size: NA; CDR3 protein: CASSPQTSGGYNEQFF; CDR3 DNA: TGTGCCAGCAGCCCCCAGACTAGCGGGGGTTACAATGAGCAGTTCTTC
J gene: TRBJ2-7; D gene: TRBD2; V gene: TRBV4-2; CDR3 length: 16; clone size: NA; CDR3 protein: CASSQERLAGGREQYF; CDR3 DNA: TGTGCCAGCAGCCAAGAGCGACTAGCGGGGGGGCGGGAGCAGTACTTC
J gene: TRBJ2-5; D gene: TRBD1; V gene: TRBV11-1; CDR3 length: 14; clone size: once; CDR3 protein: CASSLDREQETQYF; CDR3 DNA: TGTGCCAGCAGCTTGGACAGGGAACAAGAGACCCAGTACTTC
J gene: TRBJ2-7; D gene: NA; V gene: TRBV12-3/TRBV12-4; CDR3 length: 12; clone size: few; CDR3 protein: CASSPNFYEQYF; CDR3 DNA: TGTGCCAGCAGTCCAAACTTCTACGAGCAGTACTTC
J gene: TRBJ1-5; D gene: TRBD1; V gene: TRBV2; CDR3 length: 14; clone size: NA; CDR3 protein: CASSRGGAGQPQHF; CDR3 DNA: TGTGCCAGCAGTAGAGGGGGCGCCGGGCAGCCCCAGCATTTT
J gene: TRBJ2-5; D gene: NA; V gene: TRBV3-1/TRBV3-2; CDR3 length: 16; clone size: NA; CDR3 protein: CASSQAGGSARETQYF; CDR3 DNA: TGTGCCAGCAGCCAAGCCGGGGGATCCGCTAGAGAGACCCAGTACTTC
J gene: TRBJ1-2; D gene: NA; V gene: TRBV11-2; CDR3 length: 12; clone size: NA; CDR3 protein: CASSSYGYGYTF; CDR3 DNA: TGTGCCAGCAGCTCCTACGGCTATGGCTACACCTTC
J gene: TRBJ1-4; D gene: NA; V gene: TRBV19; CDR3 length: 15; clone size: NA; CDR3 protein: CASSPRETTNEKLFF; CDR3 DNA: TGTGCCAGTAGTCCGAGGGAAACAACTAATGAAAAACTGTTTTTT
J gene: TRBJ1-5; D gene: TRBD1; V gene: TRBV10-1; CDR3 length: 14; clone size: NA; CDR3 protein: CASNSGTGYQPQHF; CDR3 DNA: TGCGCCAGCAATTCCGGGACAGGGTATCAGCCCCAGCATTTT
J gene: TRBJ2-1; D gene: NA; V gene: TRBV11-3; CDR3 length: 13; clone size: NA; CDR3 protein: CASSLEHINEQFF; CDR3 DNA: TGTGCCAGCAGCTTAGAACATATCAATGAGCAGTTCTTC
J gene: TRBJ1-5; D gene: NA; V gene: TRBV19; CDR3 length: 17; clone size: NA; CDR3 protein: CASSNPTGTISNQPQHF; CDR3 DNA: TGTGCCAGTAGTAACCCCACAGGAACTATTAGCAATCAGCCCCAGCATTTT
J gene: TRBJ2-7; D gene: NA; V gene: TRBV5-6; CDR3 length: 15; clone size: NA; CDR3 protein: CASSLFGGEFYEQYF; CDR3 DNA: TGTGCCAGCAGCTTGTTTGGCGGGGAGTTCTACGAGCAGTACTTC
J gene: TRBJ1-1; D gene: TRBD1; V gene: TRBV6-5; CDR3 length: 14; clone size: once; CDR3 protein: CASNPPGGVTEAFF; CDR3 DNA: TGTGCCAGCAACCCTCCAGGGGGAGTTACTGAAGCTTTCTTT
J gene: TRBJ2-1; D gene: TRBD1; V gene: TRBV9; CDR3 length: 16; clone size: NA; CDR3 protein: CASSASGQGTYNEQFF; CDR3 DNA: TGTGCCAGCAGCGCATCCGGACAGGGAACCTACAATGAGCAGTTCTTC
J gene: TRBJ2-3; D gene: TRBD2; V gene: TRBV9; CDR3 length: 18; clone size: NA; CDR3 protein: CASSRVGSGGHSTDTQYF; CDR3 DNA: TGTGCCAGCAGCCGGGTTGGTAGCGGGGGCCACAGCACAGATACGCAGTATTTT
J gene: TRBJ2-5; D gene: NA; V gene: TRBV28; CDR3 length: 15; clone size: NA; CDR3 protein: CASSLGTNPRETQYF; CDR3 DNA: TGTGCCAGCAGTTTAGGGACAAACCCCCGGGAGACCCAGTACTTC
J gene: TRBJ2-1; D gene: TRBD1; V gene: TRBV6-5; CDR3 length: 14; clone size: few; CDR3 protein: CATAGQGVYNEQFF; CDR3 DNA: TGTGCCACTGCAGGACAGGGTGTCTACAATGAGCAGTTCTTC
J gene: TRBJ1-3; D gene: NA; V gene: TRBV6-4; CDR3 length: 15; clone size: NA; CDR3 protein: CASSDMVTSGNTIYF; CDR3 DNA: TGTGCCAGCAGTGACATGGTGACATCTGGAAACACCATATATTTT
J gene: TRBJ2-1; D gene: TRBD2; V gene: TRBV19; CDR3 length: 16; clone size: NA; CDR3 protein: CASRPLLAGADNEQFF; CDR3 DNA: TGTGCCAGTCGGCCCTTACTAGCGGGGGCTGACAATGAGCAGTTCTTC
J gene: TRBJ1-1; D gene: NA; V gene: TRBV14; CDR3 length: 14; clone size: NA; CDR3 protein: CASSRPGMNTEAFF; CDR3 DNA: TGTGCCAGCAGCCGACCGGGGATGAACACTGAAGCTTTCTTT
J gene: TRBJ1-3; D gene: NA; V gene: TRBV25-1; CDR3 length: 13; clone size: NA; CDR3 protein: CASSARGGGTIYF; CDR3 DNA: TGTGCCAGCAGTGCTAGGGGGGGCGGCACCATATATTTT
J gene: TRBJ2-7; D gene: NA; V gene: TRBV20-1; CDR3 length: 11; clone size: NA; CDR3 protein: CSATTVGEQYF; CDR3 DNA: TGCAGTGCTACCACCGTCGGGGAGCAGTACTTC
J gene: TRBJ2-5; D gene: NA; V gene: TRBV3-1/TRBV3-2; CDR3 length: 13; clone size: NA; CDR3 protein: CASSPARPETQYF; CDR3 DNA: TGTGCCAGCAGCCCAGCGCGTCCGGAGACCCAGTACTTC
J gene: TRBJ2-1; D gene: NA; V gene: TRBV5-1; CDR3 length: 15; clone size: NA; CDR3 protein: CASSGDFDAYNEQFF; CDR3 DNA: TGCGCCAGCAGCGGGGACTTTGACGCCTACAATGAGCAGTTCTTC
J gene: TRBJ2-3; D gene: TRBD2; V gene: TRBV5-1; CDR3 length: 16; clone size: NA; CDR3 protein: CASSLVAGGPPLEQYF; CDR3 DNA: TGCGCCAGCAGCTTGGTAGCGGGGGGTCCCCCGCTGGAGCAGTATTTT
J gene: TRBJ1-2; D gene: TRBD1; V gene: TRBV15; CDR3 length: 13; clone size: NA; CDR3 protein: CATSSRGLYGYTF; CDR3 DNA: TGTGCCACCAGCAGCAGGGGGCTGTATGGCTACACCTTC
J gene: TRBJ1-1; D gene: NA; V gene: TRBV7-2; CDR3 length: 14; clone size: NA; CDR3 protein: CASSLRTLYTEAFF; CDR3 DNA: TGTGCCAGCAGCTTAAGGACACTCTACACTGAAGCTTTCTTT
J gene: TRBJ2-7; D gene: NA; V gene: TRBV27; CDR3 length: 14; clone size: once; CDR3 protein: CASSYKRASYEQYF; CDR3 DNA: TGTGCCAGCAGTTACAAGCGGGCCTCCTACGAGCAGTACTTC
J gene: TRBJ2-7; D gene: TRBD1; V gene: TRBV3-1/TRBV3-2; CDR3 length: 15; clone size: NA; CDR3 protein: CASSPGDRASYEQYF; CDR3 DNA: TGTGCCAGCAGCCCAGGGGACAGGGCGTCCTACGAGCAGTACTTC
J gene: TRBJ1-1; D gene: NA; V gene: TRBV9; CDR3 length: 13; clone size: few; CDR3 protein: CASSVLDITEAFF; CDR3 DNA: TGTGCCAGCAGCGTCTTGGACATTACTGAAGCTTTCTTT
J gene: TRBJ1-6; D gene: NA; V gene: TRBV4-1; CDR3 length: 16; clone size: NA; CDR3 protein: CASSPSGFSYNSPLHF; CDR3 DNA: TGCGCCAGCAGCCCTAGTGGGTTCTCCTATAATTCACCCCTCCACTTT
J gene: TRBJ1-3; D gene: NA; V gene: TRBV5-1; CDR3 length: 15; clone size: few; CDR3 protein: CASSLRAISGNTIYF; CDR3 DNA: TGCGCCAGCAGCCTCAGGGCAATCTCTGGAAACACCATATATTTT
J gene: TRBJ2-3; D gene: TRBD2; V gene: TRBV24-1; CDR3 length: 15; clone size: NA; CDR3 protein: CATSDLREGLDTQYF; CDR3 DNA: TGTGCCACCAGTGATCTCAGGGAGGGTCTAGATACGCAGTATTTT
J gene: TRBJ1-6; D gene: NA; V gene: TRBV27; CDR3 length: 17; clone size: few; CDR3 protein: CASSLSPGGRGNSPLHF; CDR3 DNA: TGTGCCAGCAGTTTATCACCGGGGGGGCGGGGTAATTCACCCCTCCACTTT
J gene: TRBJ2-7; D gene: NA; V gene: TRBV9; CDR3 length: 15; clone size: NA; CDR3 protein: CASSEAPDRTYEQYF; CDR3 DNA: TGTGCCAGCAGCGAGGCCCCAGACAGGACCTACGAGCAGTACTTC
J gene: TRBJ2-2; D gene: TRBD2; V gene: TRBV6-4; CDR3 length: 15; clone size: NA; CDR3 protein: CASSPSGASTGELFF; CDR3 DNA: TGTGCCAGCAGTCCTAGCGGAGCCAGCACCGGGGAGCTGTTTTTT
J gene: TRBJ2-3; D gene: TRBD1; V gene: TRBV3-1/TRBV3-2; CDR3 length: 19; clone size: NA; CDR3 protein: CASSQDLVRDRVFTDTQYF; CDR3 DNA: TGTGCCAGCAGCCAGGACTTAGTCAGGGACAGGGTATTCACAGATACGCAGTATTTT
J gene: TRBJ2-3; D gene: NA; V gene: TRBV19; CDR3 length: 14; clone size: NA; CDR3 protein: CASSTYRGGDTQYF; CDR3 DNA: TGTGCCAGTAGTACTTACCGAGGGGGAGATACGCAGTATTTT
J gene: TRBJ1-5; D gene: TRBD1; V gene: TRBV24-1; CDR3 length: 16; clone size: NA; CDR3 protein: CAILGTGPPWGQPQHF; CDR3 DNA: TGTGCCATACTCGGGACAGGCCCACCCTGGGGTCAGCCCCAGCATTTT
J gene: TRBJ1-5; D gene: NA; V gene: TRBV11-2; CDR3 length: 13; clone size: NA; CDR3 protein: CASSLDSYQPQHF; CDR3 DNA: TGTGCCAGCAGCTTAGATTCTTATCAGCCCCAGCATTTT
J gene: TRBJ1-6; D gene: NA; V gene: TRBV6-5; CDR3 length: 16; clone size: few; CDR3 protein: CASSYSRVGSQSPLHF; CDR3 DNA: TGTGCCAGCAGTTACTCGAGGGTGGGATCACAATCACCCCTCCACTTT
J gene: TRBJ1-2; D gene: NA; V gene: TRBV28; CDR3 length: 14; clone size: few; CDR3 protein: CASSSPGLGYGYTF; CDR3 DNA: TGTGCCAGCAGTTCCCCTGGGCTGGGCTATGGCTACACCTTC
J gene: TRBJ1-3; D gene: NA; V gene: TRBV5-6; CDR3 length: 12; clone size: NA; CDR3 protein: CASSLAGNTIYF; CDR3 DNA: TGTGCCAGCAGCTTGGCAGGAAACACCATATATTTT
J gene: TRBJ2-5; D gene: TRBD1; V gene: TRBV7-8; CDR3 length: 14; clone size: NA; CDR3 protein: CASSPDRGQETQYF; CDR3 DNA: TGTGCCAGCAGCCCAGACAGGGGCCAAGAGACCCAGTACTTC
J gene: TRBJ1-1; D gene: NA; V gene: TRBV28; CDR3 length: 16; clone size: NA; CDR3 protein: CASSLMGPNGGTEAFF; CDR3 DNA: TGTGCCAGCAGTTTAATGGGCCCCAACGGGGGCACTGAAGCTTTCTTT
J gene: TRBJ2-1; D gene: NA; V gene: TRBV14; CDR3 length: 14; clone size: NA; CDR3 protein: CASSQGRRGNEQFF; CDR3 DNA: TGTGCCAGCAGCCAAGGGAGAAGGGGAAATGAGCAGTTCTTC
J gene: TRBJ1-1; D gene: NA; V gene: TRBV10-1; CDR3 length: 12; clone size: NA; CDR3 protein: CASSGIDTEAFF; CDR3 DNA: TGCGCCAGCAGCGGGATAGACACTGAAGCTTTCTTT
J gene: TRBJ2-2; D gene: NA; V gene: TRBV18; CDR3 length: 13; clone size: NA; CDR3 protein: CASSPAESGELFF; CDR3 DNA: TGTGCCAGCTCACCGGCGGAGTCCGGGGAGCTGTTTTTT
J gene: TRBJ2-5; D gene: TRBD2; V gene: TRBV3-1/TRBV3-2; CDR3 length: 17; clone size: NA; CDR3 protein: CASSSIGGGENQETQYF; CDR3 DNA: TGTGCCAGCAGCTCTATTGGGGGAGGGGAGAACCAAGAGACCCAGTACTTC
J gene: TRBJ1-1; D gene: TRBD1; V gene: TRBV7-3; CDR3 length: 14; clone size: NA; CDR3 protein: CASSLTQGATEAFF; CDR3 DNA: TGTGCCAGCAGCTTAACGCAGGGGGCCACTGAAGCTTTCTTT
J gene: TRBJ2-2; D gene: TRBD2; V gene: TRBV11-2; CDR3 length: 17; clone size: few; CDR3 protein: CASSLDFGLAGTGELFF; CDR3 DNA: TGTGCCAGCAGCTTAGATTTCGGACTAGCAGGGACCGGGGAGCTGTTTTTT
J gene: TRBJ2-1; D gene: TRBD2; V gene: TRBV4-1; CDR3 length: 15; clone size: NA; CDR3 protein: CASSQPGGGALEQFF; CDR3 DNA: TGCGCCAGCAGCCAGCCTGGCGGGGGGGCCCTTGAGCAGTTCTTC
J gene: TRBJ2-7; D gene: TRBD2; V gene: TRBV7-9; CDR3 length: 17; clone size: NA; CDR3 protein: CASSLGLAGLNSYEQYF; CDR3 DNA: TGTGCCAGCAGCTTGGGACTAGCGGGCCTAAACTCCTACGAGCAGTACTTC
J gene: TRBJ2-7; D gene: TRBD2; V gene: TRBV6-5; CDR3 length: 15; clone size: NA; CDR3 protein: CASSYLAGGPYEQYF; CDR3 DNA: TGTGCCAGCAGTTACTTAGCGGGGGGGCCCTACGAGCAGTACTTC
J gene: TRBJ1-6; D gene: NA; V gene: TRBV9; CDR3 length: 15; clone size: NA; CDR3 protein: CASSARQDHNSPLHF; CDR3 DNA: TGTGCCAGCAGCGCTAGACAGGACCATAATTCACCCCTCCACTTT
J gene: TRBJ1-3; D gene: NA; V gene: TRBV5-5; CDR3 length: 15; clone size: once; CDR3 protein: CASSFTGTHGNTIYF; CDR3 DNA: TGTGCCAGCAGCTTTACGGGTACTCACGGAAACACCATATATTTT
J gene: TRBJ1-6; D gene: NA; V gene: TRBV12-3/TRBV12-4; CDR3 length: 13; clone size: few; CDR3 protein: CASTHEGYSPLHF; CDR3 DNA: TGTGCCAGCACTCATGAGGGCTATTCACCCCTCCACTTT
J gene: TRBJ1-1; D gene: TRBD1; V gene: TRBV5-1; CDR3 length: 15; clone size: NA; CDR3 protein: CASSGGTGGVPEAFF; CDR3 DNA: TGCGCCAGCAGCGGGGGGACAGGGGGCGTACCTGAAGCTTTCTTT
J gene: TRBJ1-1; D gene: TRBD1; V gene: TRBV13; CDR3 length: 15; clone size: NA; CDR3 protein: CASSSYRGMHTEAFF; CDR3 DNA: TGTGCCAGCAGCTCCTACAGGGGGATGCACACTGAAGCTTTCTTT